This T cell receptor beta chain is drawn from a study of cytomegalovirus exposure and HLA in healthy donors. Trimming pared 3 bases from V and 2 bases from J, leaving 6 bases between. The CDR3 has 13 residues. Germline V gene lookup returns CDR1 SGHTS and CDR2 YDEGEE. Vbeta (60) and Jbeta (13) primers were used in the PCR. Sequencing used immunoSEQ multiplex PCR; TCRdb keeps in-frame clones, though not all of them. The repertoire holds fewer than 150,000 clones, with 75% to 90% as singletons. The receptor comes from a woman under 40 in good health and CMV-seropositive. V usage is TRBV5-8 and J usage is TRBJ2-1; no firm D call. The sequencing sample was made of PBMCs. As DNA, the CDR3 is TGTGCCAGCAGCTCTGGGCCCTACAATGAGCAGTTCTTC. Residues: CASSSGPYNEQFF.